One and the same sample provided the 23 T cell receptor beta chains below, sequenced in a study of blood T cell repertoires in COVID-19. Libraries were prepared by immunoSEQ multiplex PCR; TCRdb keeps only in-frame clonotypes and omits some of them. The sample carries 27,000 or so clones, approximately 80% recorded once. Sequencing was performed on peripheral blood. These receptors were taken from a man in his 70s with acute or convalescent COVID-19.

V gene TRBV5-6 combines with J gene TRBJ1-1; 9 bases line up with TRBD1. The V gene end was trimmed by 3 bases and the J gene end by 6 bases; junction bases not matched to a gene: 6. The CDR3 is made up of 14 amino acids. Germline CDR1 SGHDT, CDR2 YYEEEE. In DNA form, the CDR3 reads TGTGCCAGCAGCTCCGGGACAGGGAGGGCTGAAGCTTTCTTT. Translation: CASSSGTGRAEAFF.

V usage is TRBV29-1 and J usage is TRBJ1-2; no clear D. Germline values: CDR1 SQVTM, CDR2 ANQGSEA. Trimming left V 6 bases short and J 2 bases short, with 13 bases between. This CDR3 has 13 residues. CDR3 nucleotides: TGCAGCGTCGATGGGCAGTGGAACTATGGCTACACCTTC. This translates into CSVDGQWNYGYTF.

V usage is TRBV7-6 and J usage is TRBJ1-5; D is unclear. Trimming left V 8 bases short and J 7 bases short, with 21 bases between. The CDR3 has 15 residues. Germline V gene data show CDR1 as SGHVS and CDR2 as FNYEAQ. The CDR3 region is CASSKTSGGHQPQHF. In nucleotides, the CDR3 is TGTGCCAGCTCGAAGACATCCGGAGGGCACCAGCCCCAGCATTTT. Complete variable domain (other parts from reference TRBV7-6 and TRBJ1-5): GAGVSQSPRYKVTKRGQDVALRCDPISGHVSLYWYRQALGQGPEFLTYFNYEAQQDKSGLPNDRFSAERPEGSISTLTIQRTEQRDSAMYRCASSKTSGGHQPQHFGDGTRLSIL.

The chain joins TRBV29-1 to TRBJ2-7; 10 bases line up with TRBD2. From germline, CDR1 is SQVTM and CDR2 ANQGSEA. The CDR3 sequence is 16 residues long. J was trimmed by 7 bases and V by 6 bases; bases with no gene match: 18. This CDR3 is CSVAPWGAGGQGEQYF. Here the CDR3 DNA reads TGCAGCGTCGCACCTTGGGGAGCGGGAGGGCAGGGTGAGCAGTACTTC.

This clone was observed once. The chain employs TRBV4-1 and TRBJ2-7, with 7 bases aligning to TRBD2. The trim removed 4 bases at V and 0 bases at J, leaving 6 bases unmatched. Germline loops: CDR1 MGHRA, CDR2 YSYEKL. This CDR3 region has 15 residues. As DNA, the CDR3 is TGCGCCAGCAGCCCAGGGCGGGGGAGCTCCTACGAGCAGTACTTC. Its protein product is CASSPGRGSSYEQYF.

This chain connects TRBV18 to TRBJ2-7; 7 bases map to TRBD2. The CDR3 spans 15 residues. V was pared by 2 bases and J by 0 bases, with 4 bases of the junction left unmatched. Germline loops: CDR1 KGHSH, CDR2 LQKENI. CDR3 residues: CASSPGGGPSYEQYF. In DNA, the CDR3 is TGTGCCAGCTCACCAGGGGGGGGACCCTCCTACGAGCAGTACTTC.

The CDR3 DNA reads TGTGCCAGCAGCTCCCCGGGGACAGGGGGGTTTGACAAGCAGTACTTC. Translated, it gives CASSSPGTGGFDKQYF. J is TRBJ2-7 and V is TRBV7-2; 11 bases align to TRBD1. Per germline, CDR1 SGHTA and CDR2 FQGNSA. The CDR3 covers 16 residues. J was trimmed by 8 bases and V by 4 bases; bases with no gene match: 13.

The CDR3 region is CASSLLAYSNTGELFF. The CDR3 coding sequence is TGCGCCAGCAGCCTACTAGCGTACTCGAACACCGGGGAGCTGTTTTTT. The gene calls are TRBV4-1 and TRBJ2-2, with TRBD2 identical over 7 bases. Germline trimming cut 4 bases from V and 0 bases from J; bases unmatched to any gene: 5. The CDR3 is 16 amino acids. The germline V gene has CDR1 MGHRA and CDR2 YSYEKL.

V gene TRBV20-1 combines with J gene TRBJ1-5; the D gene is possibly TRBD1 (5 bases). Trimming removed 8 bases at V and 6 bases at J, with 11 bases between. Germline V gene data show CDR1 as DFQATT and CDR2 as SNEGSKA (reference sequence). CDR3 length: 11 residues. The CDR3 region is CSTQGGQPQHF. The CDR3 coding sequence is TGCAGTACGCAGGGAGGTCAGCCCCAGCATTTT.

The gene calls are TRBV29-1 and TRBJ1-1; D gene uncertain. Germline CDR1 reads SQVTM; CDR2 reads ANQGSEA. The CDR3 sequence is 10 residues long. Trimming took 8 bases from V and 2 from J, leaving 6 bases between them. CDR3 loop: CSSSNTEAFF. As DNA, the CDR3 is TGCAGCTCGAGTAACACTGAAGCTTTCTTT.

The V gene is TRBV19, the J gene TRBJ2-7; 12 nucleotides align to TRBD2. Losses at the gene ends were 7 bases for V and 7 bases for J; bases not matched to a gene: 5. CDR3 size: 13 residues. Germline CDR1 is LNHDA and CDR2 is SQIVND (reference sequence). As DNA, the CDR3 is TGTGCCAGTACCGGTGGACTAGCGGGGGAGCAGTACTTC. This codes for CASTGGLAGEQYF.

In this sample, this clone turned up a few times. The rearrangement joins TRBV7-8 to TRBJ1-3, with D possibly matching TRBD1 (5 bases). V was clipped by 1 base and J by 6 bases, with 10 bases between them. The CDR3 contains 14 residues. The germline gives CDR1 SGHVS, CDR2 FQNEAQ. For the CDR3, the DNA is TGTGCCAGCAGCTTAGGAGGGACTACAAACACCATATATTTT. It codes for CASSLGGTTNTIYF.

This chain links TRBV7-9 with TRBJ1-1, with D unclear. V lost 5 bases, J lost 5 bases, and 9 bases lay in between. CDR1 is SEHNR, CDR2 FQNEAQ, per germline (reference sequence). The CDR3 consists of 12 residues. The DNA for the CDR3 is TGTGCCAGCAGCATGACTTGGACTGAAGCTTTCTTT. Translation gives CASSMTWTEAFF.

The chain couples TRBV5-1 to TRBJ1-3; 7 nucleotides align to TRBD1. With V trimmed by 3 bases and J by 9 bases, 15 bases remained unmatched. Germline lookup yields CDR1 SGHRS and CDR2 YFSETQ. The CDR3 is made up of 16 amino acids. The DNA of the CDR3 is TGCGCCAGCAGCTCGACAGGGTACCCGAACGTTGGCACCATATATTTT. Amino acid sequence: CASSSTGYPNVGTIYF.

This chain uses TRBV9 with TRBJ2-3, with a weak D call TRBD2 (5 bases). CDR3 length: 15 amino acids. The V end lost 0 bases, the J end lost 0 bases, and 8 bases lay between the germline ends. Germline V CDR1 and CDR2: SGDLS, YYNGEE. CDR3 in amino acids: CASSVGPGSTDTQYF. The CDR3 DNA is TGTGCCAGCAGCGTAGGACCGGGAAGCACAGATACGCAGTATTTT.

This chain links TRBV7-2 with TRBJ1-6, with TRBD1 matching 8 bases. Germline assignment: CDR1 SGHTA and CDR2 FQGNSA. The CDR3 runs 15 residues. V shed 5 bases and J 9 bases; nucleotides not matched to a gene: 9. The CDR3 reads CASSPPQGGGSPLHF. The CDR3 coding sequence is TGTGCCAGCAGCCCGCCACAGGGGGGTGGTTCACCCCTCCACTTT.

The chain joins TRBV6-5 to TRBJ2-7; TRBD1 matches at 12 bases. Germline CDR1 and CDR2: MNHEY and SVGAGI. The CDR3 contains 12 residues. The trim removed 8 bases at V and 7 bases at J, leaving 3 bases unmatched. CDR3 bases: TGTGCCAGCCGGGACAGGGGGCATGAGCAGTACTTC. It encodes CASRDRGHEQYF.

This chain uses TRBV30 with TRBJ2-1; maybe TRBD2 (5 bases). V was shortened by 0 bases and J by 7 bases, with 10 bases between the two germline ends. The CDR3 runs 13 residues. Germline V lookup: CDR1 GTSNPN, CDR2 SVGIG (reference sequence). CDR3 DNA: TGTGCCTGGAGTGTACTAGAGTGGAATGAGCAGTTCTTC. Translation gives CAWSVLEWNEQFF. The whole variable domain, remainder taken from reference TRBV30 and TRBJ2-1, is SQTIHQWPATLVQPVGSPLSLECTVEGTSNPNLYWYRQAAGRGLQLLFYSVGIGQISSEVPQNLSASRPQDRQFILSSKKLLLSDSGFYLCAWSVLEWNEQFFGPGTRLTVL.

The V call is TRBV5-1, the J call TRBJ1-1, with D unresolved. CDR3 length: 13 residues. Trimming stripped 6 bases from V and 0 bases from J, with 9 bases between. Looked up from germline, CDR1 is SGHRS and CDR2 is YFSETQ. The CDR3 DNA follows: TGCGCCAGCAAAATGGGCATGAACACTGAAGCTTTCTTT. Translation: CASKMGMNTEAFF. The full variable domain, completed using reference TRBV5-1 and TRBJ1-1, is KAGVTQTPRYLIKTRGQQVTLSCSPISGHRSVSWYQQTPGQGLQFLFEYFSETQRNKGNFPGRFSGRQFSNSRSEMNVSTLELGDSALYLCASKMGMNTEAFFGQGTRLTVV.

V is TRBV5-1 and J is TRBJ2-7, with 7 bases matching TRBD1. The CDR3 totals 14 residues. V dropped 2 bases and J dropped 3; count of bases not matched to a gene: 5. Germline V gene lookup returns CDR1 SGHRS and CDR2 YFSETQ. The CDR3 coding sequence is TGCGCCAGCAGCTTCGAGACAGGGCTCTACGAGCAGTACTTC. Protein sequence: CASSFETGLYEQYF.

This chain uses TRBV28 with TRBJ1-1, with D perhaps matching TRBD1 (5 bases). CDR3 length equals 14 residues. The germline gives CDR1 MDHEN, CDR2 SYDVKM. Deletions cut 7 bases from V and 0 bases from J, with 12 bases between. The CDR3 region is CASTKQAMNTEAFF. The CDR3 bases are TGTGCCAGCACCAAACAGGCTATGAACACTGAAGCTTTCTTT.

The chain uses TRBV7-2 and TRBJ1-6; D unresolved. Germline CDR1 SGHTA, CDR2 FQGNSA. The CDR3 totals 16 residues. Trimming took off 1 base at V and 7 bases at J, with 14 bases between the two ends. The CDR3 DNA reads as TGTGCCAGCAGCTTAGTTCCAGGCCGAGGGAATTCACCCCTCCACTTT. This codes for CASSLVPGRGNSPLHF.

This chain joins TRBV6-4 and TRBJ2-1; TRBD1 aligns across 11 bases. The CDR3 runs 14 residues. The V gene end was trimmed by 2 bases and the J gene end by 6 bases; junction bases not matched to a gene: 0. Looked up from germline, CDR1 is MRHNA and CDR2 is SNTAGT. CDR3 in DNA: TGTGCCAGCAGTGACGGGACAGGGGGCAATGAGCAGTTCTTC. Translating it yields CASSDGTGGNEQFF.